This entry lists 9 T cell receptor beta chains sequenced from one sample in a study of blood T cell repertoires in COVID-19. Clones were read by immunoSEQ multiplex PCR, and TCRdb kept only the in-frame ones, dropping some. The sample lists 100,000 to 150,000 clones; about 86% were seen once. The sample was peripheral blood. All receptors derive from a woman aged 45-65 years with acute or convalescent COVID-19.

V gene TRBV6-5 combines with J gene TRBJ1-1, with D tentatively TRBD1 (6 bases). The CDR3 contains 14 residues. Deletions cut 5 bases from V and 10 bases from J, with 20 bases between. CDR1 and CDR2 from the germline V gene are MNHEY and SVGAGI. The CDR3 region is CASSSPIGGDRAFF. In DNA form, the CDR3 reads TGTGCCAGCAGTAGCCCAATAGGGGGGGATCGAGCTTTCTTT.

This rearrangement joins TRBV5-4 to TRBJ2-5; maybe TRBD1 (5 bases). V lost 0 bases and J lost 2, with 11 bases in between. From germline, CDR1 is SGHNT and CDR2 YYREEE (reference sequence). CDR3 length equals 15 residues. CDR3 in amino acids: CASSLVQGSQETQYF. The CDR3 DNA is TGTGCCAGCAGCTTGGTCCAGGGAAGTCAAGAGACCCAGTACTTC.

The CDR3 loop is CASSERQATYEQYF. The CDR3 DNA sequence: TGTGCCAGCAGTGAAAGGCAGGCCACCTACGAGCAGTACTTC. V usage is TRBV2 and J usage is TRBJ2-7; D gene unclear. The germline CDR1 and CDR2 sequences are SNHLY and FYNNEI. The length of the CDR3 is 14 residues. Trimming stripped 2 bases from V and 2 bases from J, with 10 bases between. Complete variable domain (other parts from reference TRBV2 and TRBJ2-7): EPEVTQTPSHQVTQMGQEVILRCVPISNHLYFYWYRQILGQKVEFLVSFYNNEISEKSEIFDDQFSVERPDGSNFTLKIRSTKLEDSAMYFCASSERQATYEQYFGPGTRLTVT.

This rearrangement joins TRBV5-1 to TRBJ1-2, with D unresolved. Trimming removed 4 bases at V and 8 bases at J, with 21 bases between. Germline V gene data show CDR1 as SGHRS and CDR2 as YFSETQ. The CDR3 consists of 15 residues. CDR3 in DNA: TGCGCCAGCAGCATAGAACCCAGGAGGGCCCGCGGCTACACCTTC. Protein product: CASSIEPRRARGYTF.

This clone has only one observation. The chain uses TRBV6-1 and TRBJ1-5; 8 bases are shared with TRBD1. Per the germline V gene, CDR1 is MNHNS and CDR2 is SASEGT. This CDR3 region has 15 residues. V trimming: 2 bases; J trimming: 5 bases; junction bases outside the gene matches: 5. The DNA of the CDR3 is TGTGCCAGCAGTGAAATGACAGGGGCACATCAGCCCCAGCATTTT. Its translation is CASSEMTGAHQPQHF.

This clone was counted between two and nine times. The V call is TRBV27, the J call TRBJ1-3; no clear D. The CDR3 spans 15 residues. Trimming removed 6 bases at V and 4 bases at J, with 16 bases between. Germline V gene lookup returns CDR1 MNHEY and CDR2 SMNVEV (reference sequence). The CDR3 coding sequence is TGTGCCAGCAGCCCCGGAGGACTGGGGGGAAACACCATATATTTT. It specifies CASSPGGLGGNTIYF.

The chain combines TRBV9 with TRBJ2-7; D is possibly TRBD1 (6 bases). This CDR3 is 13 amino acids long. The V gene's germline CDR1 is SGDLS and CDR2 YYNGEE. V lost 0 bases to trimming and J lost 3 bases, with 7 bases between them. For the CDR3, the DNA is TGTGCCAGCAGCGTAGGACAGGACTACGAGCAGTACTTC. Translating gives CASSVGQDYEQYF.

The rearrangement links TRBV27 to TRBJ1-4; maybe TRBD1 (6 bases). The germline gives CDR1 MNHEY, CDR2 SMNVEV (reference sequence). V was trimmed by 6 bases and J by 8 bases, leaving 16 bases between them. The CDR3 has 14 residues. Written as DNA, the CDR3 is TGTGCCAGCAGACTCTCAGGGGCAGGGGAAAAACTGTTTTTT. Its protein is CASRLSGAGEKLFF.

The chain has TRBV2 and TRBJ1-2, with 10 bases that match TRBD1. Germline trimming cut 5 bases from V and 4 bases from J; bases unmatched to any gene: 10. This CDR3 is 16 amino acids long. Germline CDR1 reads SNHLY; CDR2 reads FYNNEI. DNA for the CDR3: TGTGCCAGCAGTAAACTCCGGGACAGGGGCCCCTATGGCTACACCTTC. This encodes CASSKLRDRGPYGYTF.